The sequence of this T cell receptor beta chain was determined in a study of cytomegalovirus exposure and HLA in healthy donors. 60 Vbeta and 13 Jbeta primers were used in PCR. Method: immunoSEQ multiplex PCR; TCRdb's copy keeps in-frame clones and lacks some. The table shows some 120,000 clones, with more than 15% occurring only once. Per the germline V gene, CDR1 is SGHRS and CDR2 is YFSETQ. The CDR3 contains 15 residues. Trimming cost V 8 bases and J 1 base; bases outside gene matches: 8. This chain links TRBV5-1 with TRBJ2-2, with TRBD1 matching 7 bases. Sequencing input: PBMCs. The clonotype originates from a female donor in good health and CMV-seropositive. CDR3 region: CASSGQAMNTGELFF. The CDR3 region has the DNA TGCGCCAGTTCCGGACAGGCCATGAACACCGGGGAGCTGTTTTTT.